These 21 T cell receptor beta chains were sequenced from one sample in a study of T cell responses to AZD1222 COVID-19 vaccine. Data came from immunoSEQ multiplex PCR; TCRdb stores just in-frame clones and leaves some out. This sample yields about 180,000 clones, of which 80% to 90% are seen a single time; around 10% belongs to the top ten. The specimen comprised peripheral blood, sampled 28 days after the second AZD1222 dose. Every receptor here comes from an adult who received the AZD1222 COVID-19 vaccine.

CDR3 sequence: CASSLGQLTEAFF. The CDR3 DNA sequence: TGCGCCAGCAGCTTGGGGCAATTAACTGAAGCTTTCTTT. The V and J genes are TRBV5-1 and TRBJ1-1; the D is unclear. V lost 0 bases and J 5 bases, leaving 8 bases between the germline ends. This CDR3 comprises 13 residues. Germline lookup yields CDR1 SGHRS and CDR2 YFSETQ.

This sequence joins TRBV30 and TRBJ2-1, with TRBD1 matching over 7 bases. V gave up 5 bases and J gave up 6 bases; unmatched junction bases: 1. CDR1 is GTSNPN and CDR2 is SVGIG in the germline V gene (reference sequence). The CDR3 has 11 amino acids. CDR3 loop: CAWDRVNEQFF. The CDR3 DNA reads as TGTGCCTGGGACAGGGTCAATGAGCAGTTCTTC.

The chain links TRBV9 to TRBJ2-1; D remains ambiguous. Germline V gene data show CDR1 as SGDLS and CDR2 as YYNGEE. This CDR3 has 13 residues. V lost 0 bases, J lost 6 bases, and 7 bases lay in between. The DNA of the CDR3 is TGTGCCAGCAGCGTAGGGCGCGCCAATGAGCAGTTCTTC. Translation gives CASSVGRANEQFF.

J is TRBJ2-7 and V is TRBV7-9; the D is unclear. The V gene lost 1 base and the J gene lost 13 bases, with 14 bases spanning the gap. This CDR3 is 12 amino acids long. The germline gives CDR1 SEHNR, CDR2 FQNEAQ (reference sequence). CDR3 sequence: CASSLDEAWPYF. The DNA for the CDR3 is TGTGCCAGCAGCTTAGATGAGGCTTGGCCTTACTTC.

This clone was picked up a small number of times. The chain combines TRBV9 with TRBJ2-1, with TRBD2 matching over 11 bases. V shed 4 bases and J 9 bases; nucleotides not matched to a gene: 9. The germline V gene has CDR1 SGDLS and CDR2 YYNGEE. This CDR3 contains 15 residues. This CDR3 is CASSLVAGGHGEQFF. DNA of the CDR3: TGTGCCAGCAGCCTAGTAGCGGGGGGGCATGGTGAGCAGTTCTTC.

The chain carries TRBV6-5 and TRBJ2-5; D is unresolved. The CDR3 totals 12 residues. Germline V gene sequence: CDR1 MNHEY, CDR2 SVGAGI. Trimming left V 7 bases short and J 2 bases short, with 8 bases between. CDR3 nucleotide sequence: TGTGCCAGCACGTCACTTCAAGAGACCCAGTACTTC. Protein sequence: CASTSLQETQYF.

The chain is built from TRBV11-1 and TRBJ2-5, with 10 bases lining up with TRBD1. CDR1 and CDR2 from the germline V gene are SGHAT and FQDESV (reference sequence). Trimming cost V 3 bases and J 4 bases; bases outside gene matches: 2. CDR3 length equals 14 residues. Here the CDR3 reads CASSFGTGVETQYF. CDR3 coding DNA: TGTGCCAGCAGCTTTGGGACAGGGGTAGAGACCCAGTACTTC.

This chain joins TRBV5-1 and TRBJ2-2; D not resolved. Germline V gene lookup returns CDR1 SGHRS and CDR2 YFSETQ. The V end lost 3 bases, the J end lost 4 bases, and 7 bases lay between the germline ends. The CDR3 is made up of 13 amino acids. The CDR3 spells CASSSRVTGELFF. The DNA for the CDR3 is TGCGCCAGCAGCTCCCGGGTCACCGGGGAGCTGTTTTTT. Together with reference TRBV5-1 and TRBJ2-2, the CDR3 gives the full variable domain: KAGVTQTPRYLIKTRGQQVTLSCSPISGHRSVSWYQQTPGQGLQFLFEYFSETQRNKGNFPGRFSGRQFSNSRSEMNVSTLELGDSALYLCASSSRVTGELFFGEGSRLTVL.

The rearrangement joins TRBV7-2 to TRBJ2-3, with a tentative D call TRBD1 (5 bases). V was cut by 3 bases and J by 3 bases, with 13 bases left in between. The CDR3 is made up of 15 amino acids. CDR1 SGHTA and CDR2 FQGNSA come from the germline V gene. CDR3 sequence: CASSFMGLDTDTQYF. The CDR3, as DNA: TGTGCCAGCAGCTTTATGGGGCTTGATACAGATACGCAGTATTTT.

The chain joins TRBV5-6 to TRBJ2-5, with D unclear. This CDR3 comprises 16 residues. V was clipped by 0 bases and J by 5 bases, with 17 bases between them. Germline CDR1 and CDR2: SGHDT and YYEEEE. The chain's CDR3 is CASSLGPASLWETQYF. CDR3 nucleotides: TGTGCCAGCAGCTTGGGTCCGGCATCGCTTTGGGAGACCCAGTACTTC.

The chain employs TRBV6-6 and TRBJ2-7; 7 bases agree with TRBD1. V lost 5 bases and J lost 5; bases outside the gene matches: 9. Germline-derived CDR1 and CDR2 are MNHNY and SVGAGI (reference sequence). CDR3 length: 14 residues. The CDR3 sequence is CASSQGERIHEQYF. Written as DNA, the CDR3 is TGTGCCAGCAGTCAGGGGGAAAGGATACACGAGCAGTACTTC.

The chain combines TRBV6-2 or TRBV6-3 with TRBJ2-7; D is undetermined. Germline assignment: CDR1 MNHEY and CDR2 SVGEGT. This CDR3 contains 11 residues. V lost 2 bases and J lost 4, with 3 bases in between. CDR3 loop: CASSYRYEQYF. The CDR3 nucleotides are TGTGCCAGCAGTTACCGATACGAGCAGTACTTC.

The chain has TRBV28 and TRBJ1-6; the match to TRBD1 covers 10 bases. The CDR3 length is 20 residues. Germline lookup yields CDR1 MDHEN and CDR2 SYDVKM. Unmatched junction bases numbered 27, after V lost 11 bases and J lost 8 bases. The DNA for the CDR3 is TGTGCCCCCAGAATCAAGCTGGTTTGTTGGGACGACAGGGGGCATTCACCCCTCCACTTT. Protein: CAPRIKLVCWDDRGHSPLHF.

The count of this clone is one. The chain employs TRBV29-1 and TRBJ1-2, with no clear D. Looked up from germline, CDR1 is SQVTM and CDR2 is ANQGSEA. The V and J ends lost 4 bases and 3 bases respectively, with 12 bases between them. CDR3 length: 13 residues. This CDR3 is CSVAPGSYYGYTF. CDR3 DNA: TGCAGCGTTGCCCCGGGCAGCTACTATGGCTACACCTTC.

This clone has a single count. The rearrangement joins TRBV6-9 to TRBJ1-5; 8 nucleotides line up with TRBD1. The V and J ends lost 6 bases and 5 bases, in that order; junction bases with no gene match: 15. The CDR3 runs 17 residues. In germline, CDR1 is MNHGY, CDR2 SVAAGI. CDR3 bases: TGTGCCAGCAGCTTGCACCGACAAACAGGGGGGGATCAGCCCCAGCATTTT. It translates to CASSLHRQTGGDQPQHF.

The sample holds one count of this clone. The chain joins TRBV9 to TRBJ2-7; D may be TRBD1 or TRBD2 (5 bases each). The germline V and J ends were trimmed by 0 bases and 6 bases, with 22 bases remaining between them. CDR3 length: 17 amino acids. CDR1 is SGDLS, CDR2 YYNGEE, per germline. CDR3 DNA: TGTGCCAGCAGCGTAGCTTCCGGGGCACTCGGGGATTCCGAGCAGTACTTC. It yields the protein CASSVASGALGDSEQYF.

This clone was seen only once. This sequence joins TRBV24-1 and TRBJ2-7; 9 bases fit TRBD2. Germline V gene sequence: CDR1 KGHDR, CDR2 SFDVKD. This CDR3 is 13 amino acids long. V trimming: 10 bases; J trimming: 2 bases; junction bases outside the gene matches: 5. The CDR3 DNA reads TGTGCCACTGCGGGGGGGGGAACCTACGAGCAGTACTTC. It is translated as CATAGGGTYEQYF.

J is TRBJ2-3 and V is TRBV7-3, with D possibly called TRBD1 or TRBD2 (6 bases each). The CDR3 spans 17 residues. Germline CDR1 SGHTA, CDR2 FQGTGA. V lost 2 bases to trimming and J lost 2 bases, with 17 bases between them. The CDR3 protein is CASSLDPLGGTTDTQYF. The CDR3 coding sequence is TGTGCCAGCAGCTTAGACCCCTTGGGGGGCACCACAGATACGCAGTATTTT.

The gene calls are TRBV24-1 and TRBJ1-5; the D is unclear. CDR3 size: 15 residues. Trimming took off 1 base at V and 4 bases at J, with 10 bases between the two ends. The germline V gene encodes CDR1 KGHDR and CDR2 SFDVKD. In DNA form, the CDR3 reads TGTGCCACCAGTGATTTTAAGGGTCGGAATCAGCCCCAGCATTTT. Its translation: CATSDFKGRNQPQHF.

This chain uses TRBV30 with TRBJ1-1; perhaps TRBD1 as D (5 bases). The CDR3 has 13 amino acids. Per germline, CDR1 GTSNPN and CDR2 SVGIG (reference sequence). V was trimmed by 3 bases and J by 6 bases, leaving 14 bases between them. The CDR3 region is CAWRSGGTAEAFF. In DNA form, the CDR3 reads TGTGCCTGGAGATCGGGCGGGACCGCTGAAGCTTTCTTT.

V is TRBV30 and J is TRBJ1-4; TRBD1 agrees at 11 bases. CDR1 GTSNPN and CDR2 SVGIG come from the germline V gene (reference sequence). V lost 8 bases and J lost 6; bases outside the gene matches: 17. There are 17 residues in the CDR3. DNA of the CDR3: TGTGCCGGAGAACCGGGACAGGGGGTATCGTTAGATGAAAAACTGTTTTTT. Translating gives CAGEPGQGVSLDEKLFF.